This TCR beta chain stems from a study of blood T cell repertoires in COVID-19 (dated by TCRdb to the early 2020s). In terms of the full investigation: The collaborator samples originated in the United States, Italy and Spain and spanned the acute and convalescent phases of COVID-19. Where available, HLA class I and class II types were obtained from metadata supplied by the sample provider rather than from assay-based typing. The material from the prospective study consisted of cDNA or gDNA derived from T cells, B-cell-depleted T cells, or PBMCs. The sample metadata nearly always contained a de-identified subject ID, COVID-19 status, age in years and sex. A freely available public database, intended as a resource for researchers studying the immune response to SARS-CoV-2, is where the repertoires were released. The samples were drawn from two sources: the first 160 participants of the ongoing ImmuneRACE study, and fewer than 1,500 subjects contributed by 6 global collaborators. Deeply sampled blood TCRbeta repertoires from subjects exposed to, actively infected with, or recovered from COVID-19 were included in the dataset. On the study overall, not on this receptor specifically: The amount of clinical and demographic metadata varied by source and participant and was provided uncurated.

TCRbeta CDR3 regions were amplified from genomic DNA by means of the immunoSEQ Assay, a bias-controlled multiplex PCR. The original methods were these. The number of nucleated cells in each sample was estimated from the amplification of reference gene primers within the assay. Sequence reads were collapsed and filtered to measure the absolute abundance of every unique TCRbeta CDR3 rearrangement. For each sample, productive Simpson clonality was calculated as the square root of Simpson's diversity index over productive rearrangements. TCRdb took over this immuneACCESS table, retaining in-frame rearrangements with V and J assigned. Such tables are incomplete; in checked studies, under half of the missing clones stem from an unresolved V gene, and the remainder is unexplained. That table is the source of V, J and clone size, and D and trimming were worked out from the DNA. This sample is represented by roughly 220,000 clones; about 87% of them were singletons. The ten top clones hold roughly 2.7% of the sample.

Enrolling through a virtual design, the prospective study's participants ranged in age from roughly 18 to 95 years and lived across about two dozen United States geographic areas. In the prospective study, participants were assigned to cohorts based on the clinical history participants reported in a screening survey and a study questionnaire. Recovered participants in ImmuneRACE Cohort 3 were defined by two consecutive negative NP/OP PCR tests, clearance by a healthcare professional, or resolution of symptoms. Mobile phlebotomists in the prospective study collected whole blood, serum and a nasopharyngeal or oropharyngeal swab from every participant. Additional blood draws and questionnaires over a roughly two-month period could optionally be provided by prospective study participants. Before DNA extraction, prospective study blood samples were shipped either frozen or at room temperature. In regard to this clone: Its antigen is currently not known. The record has no base qualities; no much larger clone is one base away.

V is trimmed back by 4 bases and J by 7 bases, and the junction contains 4 bases that no gene match accounts for. From the cysteine up to the phenylalanine, the CDR3 has a length of 14 residues. The entry retains the CDR3 DNA only, 42 bases that are in frame from base 1. The germline V gene encodes CDR1 SGHAT and CDR2 FQNNGV. The sample taken for sequencing was PBMCs or T cells enriched from blood (not recorded which). The V gene is TRBV11-2 and the J gene is TRBJ2-2; 9 junctional bases match TRBD2. This receptor was identified in a woman younger than 45 who had recovered from COVID-19. The CDR3 protein is CASSSSGAGGELFF. The DNA is TGTGCCAGCAGCTCTAGCGGGGCGGGCGGGGAGCTGTTTTTT.